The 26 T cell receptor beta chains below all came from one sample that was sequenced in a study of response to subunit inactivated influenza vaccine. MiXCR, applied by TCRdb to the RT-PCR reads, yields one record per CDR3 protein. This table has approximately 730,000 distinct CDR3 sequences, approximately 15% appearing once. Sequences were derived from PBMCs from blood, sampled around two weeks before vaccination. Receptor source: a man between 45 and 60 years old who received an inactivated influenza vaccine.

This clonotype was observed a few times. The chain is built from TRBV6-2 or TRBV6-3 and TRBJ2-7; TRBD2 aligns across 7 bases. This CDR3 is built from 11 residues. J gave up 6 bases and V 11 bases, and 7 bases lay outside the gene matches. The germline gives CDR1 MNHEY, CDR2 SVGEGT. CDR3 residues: CAVGGTGEQYF. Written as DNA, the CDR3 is TGTGCCGTGGGGGGGACTGGCGAGCAGTACTTC.

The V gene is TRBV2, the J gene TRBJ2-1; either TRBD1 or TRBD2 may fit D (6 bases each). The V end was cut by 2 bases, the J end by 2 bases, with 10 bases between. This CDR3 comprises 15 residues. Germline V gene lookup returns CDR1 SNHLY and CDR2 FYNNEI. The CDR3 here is CASSERGPAYNEQFF. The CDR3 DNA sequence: TGTGCCAGCAGTGAACGGGGGCCGGCCTACAATGAGCAGTTCTTC.

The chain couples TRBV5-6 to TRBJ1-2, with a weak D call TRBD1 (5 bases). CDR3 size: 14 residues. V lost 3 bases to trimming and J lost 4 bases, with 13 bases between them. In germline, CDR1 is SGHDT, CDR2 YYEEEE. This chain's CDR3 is CASSSQTAPYGYTF. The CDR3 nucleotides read TGTGCCAGCAGCTCGCAGACAGCTCCCTATGGCTACACCTTC.

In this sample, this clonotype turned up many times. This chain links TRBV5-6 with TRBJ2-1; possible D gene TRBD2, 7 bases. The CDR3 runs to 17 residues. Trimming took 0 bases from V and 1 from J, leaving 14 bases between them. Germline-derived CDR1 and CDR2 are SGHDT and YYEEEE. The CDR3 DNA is TGTGCCAGCAGCTTGGCACCCGCGGGGGCTTCCTACAATGAGCAGTTCTTC. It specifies CASSLAPAGASYNEQFF.

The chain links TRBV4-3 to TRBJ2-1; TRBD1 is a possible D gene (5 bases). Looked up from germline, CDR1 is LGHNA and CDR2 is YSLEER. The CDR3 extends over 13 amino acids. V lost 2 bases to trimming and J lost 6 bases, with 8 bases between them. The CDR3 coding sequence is TGCGCCAGCAGCCAACAGACAGTCAATGAGCAGTTCTTC. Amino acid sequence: CASSQQTVNEQFF.

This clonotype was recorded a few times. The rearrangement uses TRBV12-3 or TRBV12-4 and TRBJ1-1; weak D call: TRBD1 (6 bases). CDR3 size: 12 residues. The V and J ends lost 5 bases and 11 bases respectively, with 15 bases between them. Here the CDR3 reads CASSETGFGAFF. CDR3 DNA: TGTGCCAGCAGTGAGACAGGATTTGGTGCTTTCTTT.

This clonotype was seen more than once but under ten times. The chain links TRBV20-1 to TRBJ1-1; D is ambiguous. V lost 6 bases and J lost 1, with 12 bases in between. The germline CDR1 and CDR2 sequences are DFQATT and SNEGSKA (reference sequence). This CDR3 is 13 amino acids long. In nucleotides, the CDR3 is TGCAGTGCCTGCGGTACAGCGAACACTGAAGCTTTCTTT. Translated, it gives CSACGTANTEAFF.

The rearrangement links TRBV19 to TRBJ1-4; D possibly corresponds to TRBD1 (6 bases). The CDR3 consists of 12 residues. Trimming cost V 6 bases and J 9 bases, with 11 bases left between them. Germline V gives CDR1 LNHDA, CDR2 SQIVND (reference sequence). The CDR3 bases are TGTGCCAGTAGGTATGGACAGCAAAAACTGTTTTTT. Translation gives CASRYGQQKLFF. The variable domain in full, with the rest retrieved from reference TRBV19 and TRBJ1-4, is DGGITQSPKYLFRKEGQNVTLSCEQNLNHDAMYWYRQDPGQGLRLIYYSQIVNDFQKGDIAEGYSVSREKKESFPLTVTSAQKNPTAFYLCASRYGQQKLFFGSGTQLSVL.

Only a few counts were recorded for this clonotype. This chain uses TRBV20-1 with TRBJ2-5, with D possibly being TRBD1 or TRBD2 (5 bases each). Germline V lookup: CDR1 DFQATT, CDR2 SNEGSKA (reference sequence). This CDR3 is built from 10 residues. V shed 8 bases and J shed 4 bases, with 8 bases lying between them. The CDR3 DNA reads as TGCAGTTCGAGGGGAGAGACCCAGTACTTC. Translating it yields CSSRGETQYF.

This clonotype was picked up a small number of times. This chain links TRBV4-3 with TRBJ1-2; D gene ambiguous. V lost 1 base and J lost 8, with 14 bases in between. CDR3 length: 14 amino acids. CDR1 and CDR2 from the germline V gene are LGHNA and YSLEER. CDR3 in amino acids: CASSQVVNLRGYTF. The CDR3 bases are TGCGCCAGCAGCCAAGTCGTGAACTTACGGGGCTACACCTTC.

The CDR3 region is CASSKRQGPYEQYF. The CDR3, as DNA: TGTGCCAGCAGCAAGCGACAGGGACCCTACGAGCAGTACTTC. The chain has TRBV21-1 and TRBJ2-7; the DNA was not compared with TRBD1, the D call given in the table. TRBV21-1 is classified as a pseudogene. This CDR3 is 14 amino acids long.

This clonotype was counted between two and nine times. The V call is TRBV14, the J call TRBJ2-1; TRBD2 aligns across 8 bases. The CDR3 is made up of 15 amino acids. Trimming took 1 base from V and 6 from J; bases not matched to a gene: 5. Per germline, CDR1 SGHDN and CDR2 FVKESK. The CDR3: CASSQGLAITNEQFF. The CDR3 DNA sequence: TGTGCCAGCAGCCAAGGACTAGCGATCACCAATGAGCAGTTCTTC.

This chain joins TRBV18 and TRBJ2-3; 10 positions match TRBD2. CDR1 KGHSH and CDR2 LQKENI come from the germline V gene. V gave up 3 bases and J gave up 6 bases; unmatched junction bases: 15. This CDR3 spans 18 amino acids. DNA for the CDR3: TGTGCCAGCTCACCTGGACTCCGCATCAGCGGGGGGGCGGATACGCAGTATTTT. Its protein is CASSPGLRISGGADTQYF.

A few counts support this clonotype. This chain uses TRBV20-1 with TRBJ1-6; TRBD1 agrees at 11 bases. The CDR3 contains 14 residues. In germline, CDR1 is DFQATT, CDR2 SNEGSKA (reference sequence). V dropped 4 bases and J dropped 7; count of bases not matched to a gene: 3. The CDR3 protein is CSATGQGGNSPLHF. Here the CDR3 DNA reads TGCAGTGCTACGGGACAGGGGGGAAATTCACCCCTCCACTTT.

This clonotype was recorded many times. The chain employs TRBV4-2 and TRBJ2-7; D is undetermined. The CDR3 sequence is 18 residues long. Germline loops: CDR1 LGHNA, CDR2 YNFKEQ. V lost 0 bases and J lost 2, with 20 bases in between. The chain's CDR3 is CASSQEVVSRTETYEQYF. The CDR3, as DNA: TGTGCCAGCAGCCAAGAAGTGGTGTCTAGGACCGAAACCTACGAGCAGTACTTC.

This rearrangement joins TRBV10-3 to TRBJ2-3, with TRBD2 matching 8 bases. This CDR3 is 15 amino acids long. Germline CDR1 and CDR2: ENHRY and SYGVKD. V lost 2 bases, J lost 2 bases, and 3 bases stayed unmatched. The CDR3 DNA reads TGTGCCATCAGTGAGACGCGGGGGGACACAGATACGCAGTATTTT. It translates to CAISETRGDTDTQYF.

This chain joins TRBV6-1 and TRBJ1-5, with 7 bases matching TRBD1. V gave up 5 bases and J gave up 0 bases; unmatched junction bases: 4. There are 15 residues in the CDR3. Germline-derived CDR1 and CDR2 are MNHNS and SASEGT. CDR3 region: CASSTGVNSNQPQHF. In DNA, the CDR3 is TGTGCCAGCAGTACAGGGGTAAATAGCAATCAGCCCCAGCATTTT.

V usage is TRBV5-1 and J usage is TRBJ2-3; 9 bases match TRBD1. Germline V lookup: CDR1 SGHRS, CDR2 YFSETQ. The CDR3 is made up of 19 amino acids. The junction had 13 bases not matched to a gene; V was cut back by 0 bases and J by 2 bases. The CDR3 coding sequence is TGCGCCAGCAGCTTGGGGACAGGGGTGGGCTTGCCGTACACAGATACGCAGTATTTT. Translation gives CASSLGTGVGLPYTDTQYF.

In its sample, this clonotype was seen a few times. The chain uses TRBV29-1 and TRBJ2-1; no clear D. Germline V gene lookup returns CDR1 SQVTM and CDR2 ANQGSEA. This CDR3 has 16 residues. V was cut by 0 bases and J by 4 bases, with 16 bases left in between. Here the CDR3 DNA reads TGCAGCGTTGAAGATCTAAGGCGCGGTAATTACAATGAGCAGTTCTTC. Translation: CSVEDLRRGNYNEQFF.

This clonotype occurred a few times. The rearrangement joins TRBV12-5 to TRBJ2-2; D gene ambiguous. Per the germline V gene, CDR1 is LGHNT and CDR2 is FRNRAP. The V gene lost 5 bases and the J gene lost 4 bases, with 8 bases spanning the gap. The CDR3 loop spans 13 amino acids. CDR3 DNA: TGTGCTAGTGGTAAGACACTCACCGGGGAGCTGTTTTTT. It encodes CASGKTLTGELFF. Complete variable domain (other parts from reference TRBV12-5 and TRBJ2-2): DARVTQTPRHKVTEMGQEVTMRCQPILGHNTVFWYRQTMMQGLELLAYFRNRAPLDDSGMPKDRFSAEMPDATLATLKIQPSEPRDSAVYFCASGKTLTGELFFGEGSRLTVL.

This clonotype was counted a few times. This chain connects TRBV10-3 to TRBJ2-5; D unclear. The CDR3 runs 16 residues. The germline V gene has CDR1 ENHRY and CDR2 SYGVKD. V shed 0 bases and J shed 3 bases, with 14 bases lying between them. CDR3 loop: CAISESKRAPEETQYF. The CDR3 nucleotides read TGTGCCATCAGTGAGTCTAAAAGGGCTCCGGAAGAGACCCAGTACTTC.

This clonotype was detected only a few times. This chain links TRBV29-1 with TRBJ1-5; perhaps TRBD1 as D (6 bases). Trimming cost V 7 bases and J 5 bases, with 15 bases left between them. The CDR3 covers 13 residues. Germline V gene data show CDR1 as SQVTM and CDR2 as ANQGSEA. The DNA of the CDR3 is TGCAGCGCCGGAGGGGGACGGGATCAGCCCCAGCATTTT. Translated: CSAGGGRDQPQHF. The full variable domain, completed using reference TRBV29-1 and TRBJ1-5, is SAVISQKPSRDICQRGTSLTIQCQVDSQVTMMFWYRQQPGQSLTLIATANQGSEATYESGFVIDKFPISRPNLTFSTLTVSNMSPEDSSIYLCSAGGGRDQPQHFGDGTRLSIL.

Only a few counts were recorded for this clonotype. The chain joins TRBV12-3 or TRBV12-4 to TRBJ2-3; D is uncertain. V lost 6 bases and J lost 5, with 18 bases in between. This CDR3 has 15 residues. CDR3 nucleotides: TGTGCCAGCAGCCCCCCGAGACTGTGGGGAGATACGCAGTATTTT. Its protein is CASSPPRLWGDTQYF.

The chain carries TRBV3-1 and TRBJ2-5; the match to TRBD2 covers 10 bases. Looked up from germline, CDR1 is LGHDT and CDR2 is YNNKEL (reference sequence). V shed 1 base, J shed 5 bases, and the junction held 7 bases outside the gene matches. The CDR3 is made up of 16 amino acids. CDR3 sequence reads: CASSQVTSGVPETQYF. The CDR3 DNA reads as TGTGCCAGCAGCCAAGTCACTAGCGGGGTCCCCGAGACCCAGTACTTC.

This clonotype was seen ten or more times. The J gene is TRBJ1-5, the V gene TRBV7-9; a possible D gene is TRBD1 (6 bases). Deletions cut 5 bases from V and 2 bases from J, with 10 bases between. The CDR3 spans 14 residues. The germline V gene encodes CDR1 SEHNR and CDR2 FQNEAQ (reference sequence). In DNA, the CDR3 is TGTGCCAGCAGCCTAGGGGGTGGCAATCAGCCCCAGCATTTT. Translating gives CASSLGGGNQPQHF.

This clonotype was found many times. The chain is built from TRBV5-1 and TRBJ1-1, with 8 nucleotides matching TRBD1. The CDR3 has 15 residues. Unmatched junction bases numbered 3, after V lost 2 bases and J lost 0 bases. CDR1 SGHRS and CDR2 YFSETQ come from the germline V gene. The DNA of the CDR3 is TGCGCCAGCAGCTTCGGGACAGGAATGAACACTGAAGCTTTCTTT. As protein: CASSFGTGMNTEAFF.